The 8 T cell receptor beta chains below come from one sample, sequenced in a study of Tregs in tolerant kidney transplant recipients. Here immunoSEQ multiplex PCR was the method, and the copy in TCRdb shows in-frame clones only, minus some. The repertoire has about 69,000 clones, around 90% of them found once; the top ten carry around 0.42%. The sequencing used CD4+ T cells from blood, collected before the transplant. All receptors come from a human donor who received a combined kidney and bone marrow transplant.

The chain carries TRBV6-7 and TRBJ2-7; D is perhaps TRBD2 (5 bases). TRBV6-7 is an open reading frame whose function is uncertain. V lost 0 bases and J 2 bases, leaving 14 bases between the germline ends. This CDR3 is built from 16 residues. The CDR3 loop reads CASSYSMRVVAYEQYF. The CDR3 DNA reads as TGTGCCAGCAGTTACTCGATGAGGGTAGTGGCCTACGAGCAGTACTTC.

The rearrangement joins TRBV6-1 to TRBJ2-7; TRBD2 is a possible D gene (5 bases). V lost 7 bases and J 2 bases, leaving 15 bases between the germline ends. Germline values: CDR1 MNHNS, CDR2 SASEGT. This CDR3 is built from 14 residues. This chain's CDR3 is CASIPGSNPYEQYF. The CDR3 DNA sequence: TGTGCCAGCATCCCGGGATCGAATCCCTACGAGCAGTACTTC.

This clone was observed a single time. The chain carries TRBV27 and TRBJ2-5; 11 nucleotides align to TRBD2. CDR1 MNHEY and CDR2 SMNVEV come from the germline V gene (reference sequence). The CDR3 totals 15 residues. Unmatched junction bases numbered 4, after V lost 3 bases and J lost 4 bases. CDR3 loop: CASSFLAGGVETQYF. CDR3 coding DNA: TGTGCCAGCAGTTTTTTAGCGGGAGGGGTAGAGACCCAGTACTTC.

The genes are TRBV28 and TRBJ1-3, with 9 nucleotides matching TRBD1. Germline values: CDR1 MDHEN, CDR2 SYDVKM. V trimming: 6 bases; J trimming: 4 bases; junction bases outside the gene matches: 4. The CDR3 is 14 amino acids. The CDR3 sequence is CASRRGQGGNTIYF. CDR3 nucleotides: TGTGCCAGCAGGCGGGGACAGGGAGGAAACACCATATATTTT.

V gene TRBV9 combines with J gene TRBJ2-3; D remains unclear. CDR3 length: 14 residues. V dropped 1 base and J dropped 6 bases, with 12 bases sitting between them. CDR1 and CDR2 from the germline V gene are SGDLS and YYNGEE. CDR3 DNA: TGTGCCAGCAGCGTATACCCGAGTGCGGATACGCAGTATTTT. Its translation: CASSVYPSADTQYF.

V usage is TRBV7-3 and J usage is TRBJ2-1; 8 bases fit TRBD1. The germline V gene encodes CDR1 SGHTA and CDR2 FQGTGA. Trimming took 6 bases from V and 7 from J; bases not matched to a gene: 5. The CDR3 loop spans 13 amino acids. The CDR3 DNA reads as TGTGCCAGCAGTCGACAGGGGAGAAATGAGCAGTTCTTC. Translating it yields CASSRQGRNEQFF.

The chain combines TRBV19 with TRBJ2-1, with 9 bases lining up with TRBD1. This CDR3 region has 14 residues. After removal of 7 bases from V and 15 bases from J, the junction contained 16 bases not matched to a gene. Germline V lookup: CDR1 LNHDA, CDR2 SQIVND (reference sequence). CDR3 DNA sequence: TGTGCCAGTACCCAATTTGGGGACAGGGCCCTCTGGTTCTTC. It encodes CASTQFGDRALWFF.

This clone was recorded once. The chain's CDR3 is CASSQELWTGEDTEAFF. CDR3 bases: TGCGCCAGCAGCCAAGAGCTATGGACAGGGGAAGACACTGAAGCTTTCTTT. The chain recombines TRBV4-3 with TRBJ1-1; 9 bases are shared with TRBD1. CDR1 is LGHNA and CDR2 is YSLEER in the germline V gene. The trim removed 0 bases at V and 3 bases at J, leaving 8 bases unmatched. This CDR3 is 17 amino acids long.